This T cell receptor beta chain was documented in a study of neoadjuvant nivolumab and ipilimumab in lung cancer. Findings and limits, study-wide: Pretherapy blood TCR richness correlated positively with resected tumor richness.

Details on this clone: Its specificity is unknown.

The germline CDR1 and CDR2 sequences are SGHTS and YDEGEE. The V and J ends lost 0 bases and 3 bases respectively, with 14 bases between them. CDR3 length equals 16 residues. Data came from immunoSEQ multiplex PCR; TCRdb stores just in-frame clones and leaves some out. The sample lists about 18,000 clones, under 80% occurring once. The rearrangement links TRBV5-8 to TRBJ2-3; D gene ambiguous. The sequencing used tumor tissue, collected after neoadjuvant nivolumab, alone or with ipilimumab, at or shortly before surgery. The origin of this receptor is an adult with non-small cell lung cancer. CDR3 sequence: CASSLGARTLTDTQYF. CDR3 DNA: TGTGCCAGCAGCTTGGGGGCACGGACCCTTACAGATACGCAGTATTTT. Drawing the rest from reference TRBV5-8 and TRBJ2-3, the complete variable domain is EAGVTQSPTHLIKTRGQQATLRCSPISGHTSVYWYQQALGLGLQFLLWYDEGEERNRGNFPPRFSGRQFPNYSSELNVNALELEDSALYLCASSLGARTLTDTQYFGPGTRLTVL.